In its sample, the clone carrying this T cell receptor beta chain was seen a few times. The antigen is not known. Looked up from germline, CDR1 is SGHRS and CDR2 is YFSETQ. The trim removed 5 bases at V and 10 bases at J, leaving 10 bases unmatched. This CDR3 comprises 15 residues. This specimen belongs to a study of CD8 T cells in ankylosing spondylitis. The TCR beta libraries were generated through quantitative 5'-RACE incorporating molecular barcodes. From the 5' RACE reads, TCRdb called clonotypes with MiXCR, one entry per CDR3 protein. Here the sample spans around 300,000 distinct CDR3 sequences, about 15% being singletons. Study-level findings and limits: CD8+ by phenotype, disease-linked clones were relatively rare in peripheral blood. In synovial fluid and blood from reactive arthritis, some motif variants were previously reported. In ankylosing spondylitis patients, matched synovial fluid reportedly showed significant enrichment of disease-linked clones.

The source is a male donor with ankylosing spondylitis or in good health (not recorded which). This chain joins TRBV5-1 and TRBJ2-1; 12 nucleotides match TRBD2. Sample: blood, either unsorted or a sorted T cell fraction (not recorded which). The CDR3 DNA reads as TGCGCCAGCAGATCCCTCTCGGGACTAGCGGGCGAGCAGTTCTTC. This sequence encodes CASRSLSGLAGEQFF.